A single sample is the source of the 24 T cell receptor beta chains below, sequenced in a study of identifying expanded T cells in peripheral blood. Libraries were prepared by immunoSEQ multiplex PCR; TCRdb keeps only in-frame clonotypes and omits some of them. Of 120,000 or so clones in the sample, roughly 84% were seen once. Sequenced sample: blood. Receptors originate from a person between 18 and 75 years old in good health.

The V gene is TRBV7-3, the J gene TRBJ1-1; 8 bases map to TRBD1. From germline, CDR1 is SGHTA and CDR2 FQGTGA. The ends lost 8 bases at V and 1 base at J; junction bases unmatched: 0. The CDR3 has 12 residues. CDR3 residues: CASGTGNTEAFF. CDR3 DNA sequence: TGTGCCAGCGGGACAGGGAACACTGAAGCTTTCTTT. Combining the CDR3 with reference TRBV7-3 and TRBJ1-1 gives the whole variable domain GAGVSQTPSNKVTEKGKYVELRCDPISGHTALYWYRQSLGQGPEFLIYFQGTGAADDSGLPNDRFFAVRPEGSVSTLKIQRTERGDSAVYLCASGTGNTEAFFGQGTRLTVV.

The chain is built from TRBV2 and TRBJ2-5; a weak D match, TRBD1 (6 bases). CDR3 length equals 12 residues. Per germline, CDR1 SNHLY and CDR2 FYNNEI. V was trimmed by 5 bases and J by 4 bases, leaving 8 bases between them. The chain's CDR3 is CASSLTGETQYF. CDR3 in DNA: TGTGCCAGCAGTCTGACAGGAGAGACCCAGTACTTC.

In its sample, this clone was seen once. The chain has TRBV6-4 and TRBJ2-3; a possible D gene is TRBD1 (6 bases). Per germline, CDR1 MRHNA and CDR2 SNTAGT. The CDR3 length is 11 residues. Trimming left V 0 bases short and J 15 bases short, with 10 bases between. CDR3 sequence reads: CASSDSTGYYF. In nucleotides, the CDR3 is TGTGCCAGCAGTGACTCGACAGGTTATTATTTT.

The chain is built from TRBV18 and TRBJ2-1; no clear D gene. The V and J ends lost 0 bases and 0 bases respectively, with 12 bases between them. The CDR3 loop spans 17 amino acids. The V gene's germline CDR1 is KGHSH and CDR2 LQKENI. The CDR3 spells CASSPPVGISSYNEQFF. Here the CDR3 DNA reads TGTGCCAGCTCACCACCGGTTGGTATATCCTCCTACAATGAGCAGTTCTTC.

Worth noting for this clone: One end of the junction varies from germline; a read error may be responsible. The same CDR3 arises from other DNA sequences in this sample as well. CDR3 sequence reads: CAWRKGPGAKNIQYF. DNA of the CDR3: TGCGCCTGGCGAAAAGGCCCGGGAGCCAAAAACATTCAGTACTTC. The gene calls are TRBV30 and TRBJ2-4; D call uncertain. There are 15 residues in the CDR3. Germline V gene lookup returns CDR1 GTSNPN and CDR2 SVGIG (reference sequence). Supplemented by reference TRBV30 and TRBJ2-4, the full variable domain reads SQTIHQWPATLVQPVGSPLSLECTVEGTSNPNLYWYRQAAGRGLQLLFYSVGIGQISSEVPQNLSASRPQDRQFILSSKKLLLSDSGFYLCAWRKGPGAKNIQYFGAGTRLSVL.

This rearrangement joins TRBV7-7 to TRBJ2-3, with 8 bases identical to TRBD2. The CDR3 runs 15 residues. Unmatched junction bases numbered 6, after V lost 5 bases and J lost 2 bases. Per germline, CDR1 SSHAT and CDR2 FNYEAQ (reference sequence). Written as DNA, the CDR3 is TGTGCCAGCAGCCTTAGCGGGGCAAACACAGATACGCAGTATTTT. It translates to CASSLSGANTDTQYF.

This clone showed up just once. V is TRBV7-2 and J is TRBJ2-2; D is perhaps TRBD2 (6 bases). The germline CDR1 and CDR2 sequences are SGHTA and FQGNSA. The CDR3 covers 15 residues. Trimming pared 5 bases from V and 2 bases from J, leaving 12 bases between. The CDR3: CASSIAGTNTGELFF. The CDR3 DNA sequence: TGTGCCAGCAGCATCGCCGGGACTAACACCGGGGAGCTGTTTTTT. The full variable domain, completed using reference TRBV7-2 and TRBJ2-2, is GAGVSQSPSNKVTEKGKDVELRCDPISGHTALYWYRQSLGQGLEFLIYFQGNSAPDKSGLPSDRFSAERTGGSVSTLTIQRTQQEDSAVYLCASSIAGTNTGELFFGEGSRLTVL.

The chain uses TRBV6-5 and TRBJ2-5; D uncertain. Germline V lookup: CDR1 MNHEY, CDR2 SVGAGI. The CDR3 is 15 residues long. Deletions cut 4 bases from V and 0 bases from J, with 12 bases between. DNA for the CDR3: TGTGCCAGCAGTTCCAACATAGACAACCAAGAGACCCAGTACTTC. This translates into CASSSNIDNQETQYF.

DNA of the CDR3: TGTGCCTGGAAGGATCTAGGAGGGACAGGGTACGAAAAACTGTTTTTT. Amino acid sequence: CAWKDLGGTGYEKLFF. V usage is TRBV30 and J usage is TRBJ1-4; 9 bases agree with TRBD1. Germline V gives CDR1 GTSNPN, CDR2 SVGIG (reference sequence). The V segment lost 4 bases and the J segment 8 bases; nucleotides outside the gene matches: 14. The CDR3 has 16 amino acids.

This rearrangement joins TRBV7-9 to TRBJ1-2; no clear D gene. CDR1 and CDR2 from the germline V gene are SEHNR and FQNEAQ (reference sequence). The CDR3 extends over 12 amino acids. Between the trimmed V and J ends, which lost 4 bases and 5 bases, there was a span of 8 bases. The CDR3 is CASSSGQYGYTF. DNA of the CDR3: TGTGCCAGCAGCTCCGGGCAATATGGCTACACCTTC.

The rearrangement joins TRBV7-2 to TRBJ2-4; D is perhaps TRBD2 (5 bases). This CDR3 contains 19 residues. Trimming pared 2 bases from V and 0 bases from J, leaving 20 bases between. CDR1 SGHTA and CDR2 FQGNSA come from the germline V gene. The CDR3 is CASSLLTQEGSTAKNIQYF. For the CDR3, the DNA is TGTGCCAGCAGCTTACTAACCCAAGAGGGAAGTACAGCCAAAAACATTCAGTACTTC.

The V gene is TRBV5-1, the J gene TRBJ2-1; D is perhaps TRBD2 (5 bases). This CDR3 comprises 12 residues. The germline CDR1 and CDR2 sequences are SGHRS and YFSETQ. The V end was cut by 0 bases, the J end by 9 bases, with 7 bases between. CDR3 region: CASSLAGGEQFF. Here the CDR3 DNA reads TGCGCCAGCAGCTTGGCTGGAGGTGAGCAGTTCTTC.

V is TRBV6-5 and J is TRBJ1-2; 8 nucleotides agree with TRBD1. CDR3 length equals 15 residues. V trimming: 0 bases; J trimming: 7 bases; junction bases outside the gene matches: 7. Germline CDR1 is MNHEY and CDR2 is SVGAGI. In DNA, the CDR3 is TGTGCCAGCAGTTACTCAATCGGGACAGGTTCTGGCTACACCTTC. It yields the protein CASSYSIGTGSGYTF.

This chain joins TRBV4-3 and TRBJ2-7; D perhaps matches TRBD2 (7 bases). V lost 4 bases, J lost 7 bases, and 14 bases lay in between. CDR1 and CDR2 (germline): LGHNA, YSLEER. This CDR3 has 13 amino acids. CDR3 nucleotides: TGCGCCAGCAGCCGTACAGGGAGGGGGGAGCAGTACTTC. Its protein is CASSRTGRGEQYF.

This clone was observed a handful of times. The chain is built from TRBV7-9 and TRBJ1-1, with D uncertain. The CDR3 extends over 13 amino acids. V lost 3 bases, J lost 3 bases, and 8 bases lay in between. From germline, CDR1 is SEHNR and CDR2 FQNEAQ (reference sequence). CDR3 bases: TGTGCCAGCAGCTTTTCTGGGGACACTGAAGCTTTCTTT. Translating it yields CASSFSGDTEAFF.

V is TRBV30 and J is TRBJ1-5; D remains ambiguous. Germline-derived CDR1 and CDR2 are GTSNPN and SVGIG (reference sequence). There are 13 residues in the CDR3. Trimming stripped 2 bases from V and 3 bases from J, with 8 bases between. The CDR3 DNA follows: TGTGCCTGGAGTATTGGGATCAATCAGCCCCAGCATTTT. Amino acids: CAWSIGINQPQHF.

This clone turned up a few times. The chain employs TRBV10-3 and TRBJ2-3; 7 bases agree with TRBD1. V lost 0 bases, J lost 5 bases, and 11 bases stayed unmatched. Germline CDR1 is ENHRY and CDR2 is SYGVKD. The CDR3 loop spans 17 amino acids. The CDR3 reads CAISESEGVPGGDTQYF. For the CDR3, the DNA is TGTGCCATCAGTGAGTCTGAGGGGGTCCCAGGGGGAGATACGCAGTATTTT.

This chain uses TRBV9 with TRBJ2-1, with 12 bases aligning to TRBD2. The CDR3 sequence is 17 residues long. Germline V CDR1 and CDR2: SGDLS, YYNGEE. V lost 4 bases to trimming and J lost 10 bases; unmatched junction nucleotides: 15. In nucleotides, the CDR3 is TGTGCCAGCAGCAAAGAGACTAGCGGGGGCGTCCCGGGGGAGCAGTTCTTC. Translated, it gives CASSKETSGGVPGEQFF.

V gene TRBV6-5 combines with J gene TRBJ2-7; TRBD1 aligns across 8 bases. The CDR3 length is 14 residues. The V gene's germline CDR1 is MNHEY and CDR2 SVGAGI. V was clipped by 2 bases and J by 6 bases; unmatched bases: 6. CDR3 coding DNA: TGTGCCAGCAGTTACCAGCCAGGGGGCGTCGAGCAGTACTTC. Encoded protein: CASSYQPGGVEQYF.

CDR3 in amino acids: CASSTGTSGGLNEQFF. The CDR3 DNA sequence: TGCGCCAGCAGCACAGGGACTAGCGGGGGGCTTAATGAGCAGTTCTTC. The chain has TRBV5-1 and TRBJ2-1; 15 bases are shared with TRBD2. The CDR3 extends over 16 amino acids. The J segment lost 7 bases and the V segment lost 4 bases, leaving 6 bases of the junction unmatched. Germline assignment: CDR1 SGHRS and CDR2 YFSETQ.

The chain uses TRBV5-5 and TRBJ2-7, with D perhaps matching TRBD1 (5 bases). Germline CDR1 and CDR2: SGHKS and YYEKEE (reference sequence). Trimming stripped 2 bases from V and 5 bases from J, with 14 bases between. The CDR3 runs to 14 residues. CDR3: CASSFPGRSHEQYF. As DNA, the CDR3 is TGTGCCAGCAGCTTTCCAGGGCGCTCACACGAGCAGTACTTC.

The CDR3, as DNA: TGTGCCTGGAGTTACCCGGATACGCAGTATTTT. It codes for CAWSYPDTQYF. This chain uses TRBV30 with TRBJ2-3; D is ambiguous. CDR3 length: 11 amino acids. CDR1 is GTSNPN, CDR2 SVGIG, per germline (reference sequence). Between the trimmed V and J ends, which lost 2 bases and 6 bases, there was a span of 6 bases. Filled out from reference TRBV30 and TRBJ2-3, the complete variable domain reads SQTIHQWPATLVQPVGSPLSLECTVEGTSNPNLYWYRQAAGRGLQLLFYSVGIGQISSEVPQNLSASRPQDRQFILSSKKLLLSDSGFYLCAWSYPDTQYFGPGTRLTVL.

The chain combines TRBV7-2 with TRBJ2-3; D is possibly TRBD2 (6 bases). V was shortened by 2 bases and J by 4 bases, with 10 bases between the two germline ends. This CDR3 has 14 residues. In germline, CDR1 is SGHTA, CDR2 FQGNSA. The DNA for the CDR3 is TGTGCCAGCAGCTTATTTGGGAGGCCAGATACGCAGTATTTT. Protein product: CASSLFGRPDTQYF.

The chain couples TRBV7-9 to TRBJ1-1; perhaps TRBD1 as D (6 bases). Deletions cut 1 base from V and 6 bases from J, with 18 bases between. The CDR3 has 16 amino acids. Germline CDR1 and CDR2: SEHNR and FQNEAQ (reference sequence). CDR3 in DNA: TGTGCCAGCAGCTTAGAGTTGGCAGGGGTTGGAGCTGAAGCTTTCTTT. Its translation is CASSLELAGVGAEAFF.